Following are 10 T cell receptor beta chains from one sample sequenced in a study of beta chain bispecific antibodies for T cell cancers. Their specific antigens are unknown. General observations from the study: After anti-TRBV12 rather than anti-CD19 exposure, TRBV12-3 made up approximately 99% less of total TRBV signal. The leukemia cells, rather than normal T cells, gave most of the targeted TRBV signal.

TCRdb used MiXCR to reprocess the 5' RACE reads, holding one entry per CDR3 protein. The sample consists of tens of thousands of distinct CDR3 sequences, 2% to 2.5% of them appearing once. T cells were expanded from blood mononuclear cells for about 3 days with anti-CD3 OKT3 or CD3/CD28 beads. The source material was healthy donor T cells cultured with leukemia cells, sampled from a culture containing a bispecific antibody targeting TCR Vbeta12. These receptors were obtained from a human donor in good health. Some clones in this sample may be carry-over from other donors' samples.

Ten or more counts support this clonotype. The V gene is TRBV2, the J gene TRBJ2-7, with 11 nucleotides matching TRBD1. This CDR3 is 17 amino acids long. Trimming cost V 7 bases and J 1 base; bases outside gene matches: 12. CDR1 is SNHLY and CDR2 is FYNNEI in the germline V gene. This CDR3 reads CASTLGQGARGSYEQYF. CDR3 in DNA: TGTGCCAGCACGTTAGGACAGGGGGCAAGGGGGTCCTACGAGCAGTACTTC.

This clonotype was recorded at least ten times. V is TRBV13 and J is TRBJ1-1; no clear D. This CDR3 has 14 residues. The V gene's germline CDR1 is PRHDT and CDR2 FYEKMQ (reference sequence). V gave up 4 bases and J gave up 1 base, with 10 bases separating them. The CDR3 nucleotides read TGTGCCAGCAGCTGGTCCTCCGGGAACACTGAAGCTTTCTTT. Translation: CASSWSSGNTEAFF.

This clonotype was observed a handful of times. The chain joins TRBV5-6 to TRBJ1-4; 7 bases line up with TRBD1. Looked up from germline, CDR1 is SGHDT and CDR2 is YYEEEE. This CDR3 is 16 amino acids long. V lost 2 bases to trimming and J lost 8 bases; unmatched junction nucleotides: 12. This CDR3 reads CASSLIYRGVGEKLFF. The DNA of the CDR3 is TGTGCCAGCAGCTTAATCTACAGGGGAGTCGGAGAAAAACTGTTTTTT.

This clonotype was seen many times. The chain joins TRBV4-1 to TRBJ1-1; no reliable D call. The length of the CDR3 is 15 residues. V dropped 0 bases and J dropped 5 bases, with 13 bases sitting between them. From germline, CDR1 is MGHRA and CDR2 YSYEKL. The chain's CDR3 is CASSQDLSGGTEAFF. CDR3 DNA sequence: TGCGCCAGCAGCCAAGATTTGAGCGGTGGGACTGAAGCTTTCTTT.

This clonotype is categorized as medium-sized (0.01 to 0.1%). V is TRBV6-1 and J is TRBJ2-3; no clear D gene. The CDR3 has 14 amino acids. CDR1 is MNHNS, CDR2 SASEGT, per germline. Trimming stripped 6 bases from V and 0 bases from J, with 10 bases between. CDR3 nucleotides: TGTGCCAGCAGGGGCGGTCCTAGCACAGATACGCAGTATTTT. This gives the protein CASRGGPSTDTQYF.

This clonotype has ten or more counts. The gene calls are TRBV27 and TRBJ2-7; the D is unclear. This CDR3 spans 13 amino acids. CDR1 and CDR2 from the germline V gene are MNHEY and SMNVEV (reference sequence). The germline V and J ends were trimmed by 0 bases and 7 bases, with 10 bases remaining between them. As DNA, the CDR3 is TGTGCCAGCAGTTTATCGGCTCTGAGTGAGCAGTACTTC. Translating it yields CASSLSALSEQYF.

At least ten counts were recorded for this clonotype. The chain has TRBV19 and TRBJ1-1; D possibly corresponds to TRBD1 (6 bases). V was clipped by 7 bases and J by 6 bases, with 12 bases between them. The CDR3 runs 12 residues. Germline CDR1 reads LNHDA; CDR2 reads SQIVND (reference sequence). CDR3 amino acids: CASIGGVAEAFF. CDR3 sequence (DNA): TGTGCCAGTATAGGGGGTGTGGCTGAAGCTTTCTTT.

This clonotype has at least ten counts. V gene TRBV2 combines with J gene TRBJ1-5; 7 bases line up with TRBD1. The CDR3 is made up of 15 amino acids. Germline V gene sequence: CDR1 SNHLY, CDR2 FYNNEI. The V segment lost 3 bases and the J segment 7 bases; nucleotides outside the gene matches: 9. The CDR3 is CASSDRRGGEQPQHF. The CDR3 coding sequence is TGTGCCAGCAGTGATAGGAGAGGGGGCGAACAGCCCCAGCATTTT.

Many counts were recorded for this clonotype. The rearrangement uses TRBV7-3 and TRBJ1-5, with D uncertain. The CDR3 is 14 amino acids. The V end was cut by 3 bases, the J end by 11 bases, with 17 bases between. Germline values: CDR1 SGHTA, CDR2 FQGTGA. The CDR3 reads CASSFGPASNAQHF. For the CDR3, the DNA is TGTGCCAGCAGCTTTGGACCGGCTAGTAATGCCCAGCATTTT.

This clonotype came up a few times. The rearrangement links TRBV7-9 to TRBJ1-4; 12 bases match TRBD1. CDR3 length equals 16 residues. Trimming removed 5 bases from V and 7 bases from J; junction bases left unmatched: 8. Germline CDR1 SEHNR, CDR2 FQNEAQ (reference sequence). The DNA of the CDR3 is TGTGCCAGCAGCCCCGGGACAGGGGGCCATATTGAAAAACTGTTTTTT. It encodes CASSPGTGGHIEKLFF.